This entry is about one T cell receptor (beta chain). Adults of Caucasian background living in Nashville, Tennessee made up all donors. This entry comes from a study of shared clonotypes between healthy human individuals. Only in-frame clones appear in the TCRdb table, and some are missing; sequencing was by immunoSEQ multiplex PCR. The top ten hold about 12% of the sample, which has more than 400,000 clones, approximately 82% seen once. The ends were cut back, 7 bases at V and 3 bases at J, with 13 bases in the middle. This CDR3 is built from 13 residues. Germline lookup yields CDR1 SNHLY and CDR2 FYNNEI.

What was sequenced was PBMCs. The rearrangement joins TRBV2 to TRBJ2-7, with a possible D match to TRBD1 (6 bases). The sequence was collected from a woman between 40 and 50 years old in good health. Some clones in this sample may be carry-over from other donors' samples. The CDR3 protein is CASIRDTDYEQYF. For the CDR3, the DNA is TGTGCCAGCATACGGGACACCGACTACGAGCAGTACTTC.